This T cell receptor beta chain is drawn from a study of T-cell memory formation after mild COVID-19. 5'RACE primed at constant segments yielded TCR alpha and TCR beta cDNA libraries bearing sample barcodes and UMIs. TCRdb itself ran the 5' RACE reads through MiXCR, one entry per CDR3 protein. The table has 470,000 or so distinct CDR3 sequences, approximately 18% seen once. This clonotype was observed a few times. Trimming removed 4 bases from V and 4 bases from J, with 13 bases in between. The germline gives CDR1 LGHNA, CDR2 YSLEER. CDR3 length equals 14 residues. The material sequenced was PBMCs or a T cell subset sorted from them (not recorded which). This receptor was taken from a man younger than 35 who had mild COVID-19 (a few samples of this study predate the infection). Cell type and time point are not known. The chain links TRBV4-3 to TRBJ1-2; unclear D gene. CDR3 sequence (DNA): TGCGCCAGCAGCCTAGAGCGTCTTACCTATGGCTACACCTTC. Residues: CASSLERLTYGYTF.